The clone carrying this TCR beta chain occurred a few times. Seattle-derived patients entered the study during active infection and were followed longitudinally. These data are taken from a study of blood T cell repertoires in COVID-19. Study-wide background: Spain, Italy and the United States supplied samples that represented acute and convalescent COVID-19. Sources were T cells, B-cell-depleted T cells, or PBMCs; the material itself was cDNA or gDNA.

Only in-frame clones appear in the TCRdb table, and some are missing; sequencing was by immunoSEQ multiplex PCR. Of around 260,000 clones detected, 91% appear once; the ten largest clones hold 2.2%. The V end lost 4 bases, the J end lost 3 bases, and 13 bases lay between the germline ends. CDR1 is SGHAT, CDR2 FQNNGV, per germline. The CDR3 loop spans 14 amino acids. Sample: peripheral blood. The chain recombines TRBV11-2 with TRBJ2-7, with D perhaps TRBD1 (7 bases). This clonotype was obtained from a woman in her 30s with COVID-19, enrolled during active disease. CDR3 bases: TGTGCCAGCAGCTCCCAGGGGGGAGGCTACGAGCAGTACTTC. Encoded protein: CASSSQGGGYEQYF. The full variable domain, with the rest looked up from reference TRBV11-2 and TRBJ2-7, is EAGVAQSPRYKIIEKRQSVAFWCNPISGHATLYWYQQILGQGPKLLIQFQNNGVVDDSQLPKDRFSAERLKGVDSTLKIQPAKLEDSAVYLCASSSQGGGYEQYFGPGTRLTVT.